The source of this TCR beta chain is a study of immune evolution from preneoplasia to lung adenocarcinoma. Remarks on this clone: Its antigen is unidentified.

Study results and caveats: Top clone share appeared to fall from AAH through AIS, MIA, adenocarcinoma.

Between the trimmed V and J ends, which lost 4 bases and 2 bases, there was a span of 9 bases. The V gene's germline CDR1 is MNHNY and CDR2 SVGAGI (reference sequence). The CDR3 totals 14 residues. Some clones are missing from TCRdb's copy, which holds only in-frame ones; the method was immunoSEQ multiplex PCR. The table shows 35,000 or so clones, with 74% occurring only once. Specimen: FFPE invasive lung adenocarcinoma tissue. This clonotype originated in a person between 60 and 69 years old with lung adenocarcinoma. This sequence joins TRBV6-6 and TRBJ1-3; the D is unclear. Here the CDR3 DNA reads TGTGCCAGCAGTTTGCGTGGTGCTGGAAACACCATATATTTT. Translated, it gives CASSLRGAGNTIYF.